Detailed here is one TCR beta chain. The data belong to a study of blood T cell repertoires in COVID-19. The CDR3 spans 17 residues. V dropped 0 bases and J dropped 1; count of bases not matched to a gene: 6. Germline CDR1 reads LGHNA; CDR2 reads YNFKEQ. Authors' processing steps: Amplification from reference gene primers served as the basis for estimated nucleated cell counts. The protocol was immunoSEQ multiplex PCR, while the TCRdb copy is restricted to in-frame clones and leaves out a portion. V and J calls and clone size are copied from that table; D and trimming were computed from the DNA. Of 270,000 or so clones listed, roughly 87% are singletons.

This chain joins TRBV4-2 and TRBJ2-5, with 9 bases aligning to TRBD2. The TCR comes from a human donor in a cohort sampled during active COVID-19. Sequenced input: peripheral blood. CDR3 amino acids: CASSQEASGTLQETQYF. The DNA for the CDR3 is TGTGCCAGCAGCCAAGAGGCTAGCGGGACTCTCCAAGAGACCCAGTACTTC.